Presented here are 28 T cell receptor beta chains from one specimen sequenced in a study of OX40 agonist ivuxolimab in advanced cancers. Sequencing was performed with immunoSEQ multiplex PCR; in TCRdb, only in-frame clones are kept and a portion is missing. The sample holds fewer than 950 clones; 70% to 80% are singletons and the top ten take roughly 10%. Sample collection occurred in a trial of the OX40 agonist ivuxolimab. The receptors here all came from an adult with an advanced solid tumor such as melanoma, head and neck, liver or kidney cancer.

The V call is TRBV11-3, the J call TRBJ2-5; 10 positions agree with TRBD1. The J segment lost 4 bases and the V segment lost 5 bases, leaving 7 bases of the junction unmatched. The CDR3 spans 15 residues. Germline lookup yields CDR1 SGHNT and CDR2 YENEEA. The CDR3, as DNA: TGTGCCAGCAGCCCCGGGACAGGGGTTGGAGAGACCCAGTACTTC. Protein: CASSPGTGVGETQYF.

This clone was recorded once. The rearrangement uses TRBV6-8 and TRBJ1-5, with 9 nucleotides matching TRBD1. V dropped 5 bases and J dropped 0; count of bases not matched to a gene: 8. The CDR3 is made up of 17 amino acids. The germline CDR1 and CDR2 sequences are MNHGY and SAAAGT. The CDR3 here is CASSGRQGESSNQPQHF. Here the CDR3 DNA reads TGTGCCAGCAGTGGACGACAGGGGGAATCTAGCAATCAGCCCCAGCATTTT.

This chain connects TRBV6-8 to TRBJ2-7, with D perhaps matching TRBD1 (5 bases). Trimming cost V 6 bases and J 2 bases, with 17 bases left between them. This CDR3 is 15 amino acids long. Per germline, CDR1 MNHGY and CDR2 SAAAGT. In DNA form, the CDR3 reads TGTGCCAGCAGCCTAATCAACAGGCTCCCCTACGAGCAGTACTTC. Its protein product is CASSLINRLPYEQYF.

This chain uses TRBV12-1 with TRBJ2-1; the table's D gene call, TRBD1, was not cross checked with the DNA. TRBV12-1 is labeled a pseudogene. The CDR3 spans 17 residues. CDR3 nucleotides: TGTGCCAGCAGCTTTGAGGGCACAGGGGAAGGGGACAATGAGCAGTTCTTC. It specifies CASSFEGTGEGDNEQFF.

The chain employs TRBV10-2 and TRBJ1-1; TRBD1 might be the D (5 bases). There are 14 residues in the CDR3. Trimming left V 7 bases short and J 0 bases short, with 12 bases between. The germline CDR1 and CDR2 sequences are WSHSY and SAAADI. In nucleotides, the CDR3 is TGCGCCAGCATGGTCGGGACGGTGAACACTGAAGCTTTCTTT. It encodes CASMVGTVNTEAFF.

CDR3 DNA: TGTGCCAGTACGGGACAGGGCAAAGAGACCCAGTACTTC. This translates into CASTGQGKETQYF. The V gene is TRBV12-5, the J gene TRBJ2-5; 9 bases agree with TRBD1. There are 13 residues in the CDR3. Germline CDR1 is LGHNT and CDR2 is FRNRAP.

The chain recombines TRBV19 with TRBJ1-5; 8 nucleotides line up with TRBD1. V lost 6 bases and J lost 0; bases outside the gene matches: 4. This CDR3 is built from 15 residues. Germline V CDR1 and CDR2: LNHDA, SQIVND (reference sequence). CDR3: CASRLDRASNQPQHF. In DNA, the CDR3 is TGTGCCAGTAGGTTGGACAGGGCTAGCAATCAGCCCCAGCATTTT.

The CDR3 region is CASSDPITSPGNTIYF. The CDR3, as DNA: TGCGCCAGCAGTGACCCTATAACTTCGCCAGGAAACACCATATATTTT. The chain combines TRBV10-2 with TRBJ1-3; D remains unclear. Trimming left V 3 bases short and J 4 bases short, with 16 bases between. The CDR3 runs 16 residues. Germline loops: CDR1 WSHSY, CDR2 SAAADI.

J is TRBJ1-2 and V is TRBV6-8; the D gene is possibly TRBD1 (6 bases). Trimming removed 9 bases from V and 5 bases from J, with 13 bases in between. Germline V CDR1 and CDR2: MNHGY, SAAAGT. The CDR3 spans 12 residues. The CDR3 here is CARGGQFYGYTF. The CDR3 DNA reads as TGTGCCAGGGGGGGCCAGTTTTATGGCTACACCTTC.

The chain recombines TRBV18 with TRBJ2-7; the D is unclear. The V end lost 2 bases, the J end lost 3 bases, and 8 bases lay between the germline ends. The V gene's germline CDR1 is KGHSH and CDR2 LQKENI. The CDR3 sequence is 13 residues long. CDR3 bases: TGTGCCAGCTCACCAGGGAACAACTACGAGCAGTACTTC. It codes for CASSPGNNYEQYF.

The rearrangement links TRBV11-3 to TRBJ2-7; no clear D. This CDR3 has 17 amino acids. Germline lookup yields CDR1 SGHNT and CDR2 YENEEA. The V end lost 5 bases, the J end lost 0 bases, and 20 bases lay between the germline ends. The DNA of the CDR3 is TGTGCCAGCAGCCAAGGGTTGGCTGATCCCGTCTCCTACGAGCAGTACTTC. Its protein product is CASSQGLADPVSYEQYF. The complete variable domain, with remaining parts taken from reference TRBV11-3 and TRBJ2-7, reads EAGVVQSPRYKIIEKKQPVAFWCNPISGHNTLYWYLQNLGQGPELLIRYENEEAVDDSQLPKDRFSAERLKGVDSTLKIQPAELGDSAVYLCASSQGLADPVSYEQYFGPGTRLTVT.

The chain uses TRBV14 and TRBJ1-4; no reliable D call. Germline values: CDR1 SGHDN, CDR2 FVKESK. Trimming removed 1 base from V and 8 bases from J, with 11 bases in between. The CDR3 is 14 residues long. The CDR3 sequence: CASSQVEKDEKLFF. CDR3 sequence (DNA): TGTGCCAGCAGCCAAGTAGAGAAAGACGAAAAACTGTTTTTT.

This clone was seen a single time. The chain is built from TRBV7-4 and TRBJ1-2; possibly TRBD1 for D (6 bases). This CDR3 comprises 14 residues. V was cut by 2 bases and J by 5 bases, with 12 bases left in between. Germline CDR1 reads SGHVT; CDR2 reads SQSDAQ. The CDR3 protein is CASSLFGQGYGYTF. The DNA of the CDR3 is TGTGCCAGCAGCTTATTTGGGCAGGGGTATGGCTACACCTTC. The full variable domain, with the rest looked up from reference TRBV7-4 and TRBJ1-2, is GAGVSQSPRYKVAKRGRDVALRCDSISGHVTLYWYRQTLGQGSEVLTYSQSDAQRDKSGRPSGRFSAERPERSVSTLKIQRTEQGDSAVYLCASSLFGQGYGYTFGSGTRLTVV.

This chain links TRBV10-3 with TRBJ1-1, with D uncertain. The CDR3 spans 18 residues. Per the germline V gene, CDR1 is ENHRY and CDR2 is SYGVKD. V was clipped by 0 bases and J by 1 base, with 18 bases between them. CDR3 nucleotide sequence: TGTGCCATCAGTGAGTCGAAGATCTTAAGGGAGCGGAACACTGAAGCTTTCTTT. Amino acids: CAISESKILRERNTEAFF.

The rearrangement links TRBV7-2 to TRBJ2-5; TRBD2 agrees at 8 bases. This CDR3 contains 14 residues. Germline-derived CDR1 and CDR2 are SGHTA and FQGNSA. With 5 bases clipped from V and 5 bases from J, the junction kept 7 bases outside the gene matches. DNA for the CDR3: TGTGCCAGCAGCCCAGCGGGGGTGGGTGAGACCCAGTACTTC. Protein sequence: CASSPAGVGETQYF.

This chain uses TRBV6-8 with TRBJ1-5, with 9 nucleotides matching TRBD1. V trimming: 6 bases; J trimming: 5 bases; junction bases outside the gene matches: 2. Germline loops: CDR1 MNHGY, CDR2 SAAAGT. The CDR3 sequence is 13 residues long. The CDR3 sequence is CASRTGGDQPQHF. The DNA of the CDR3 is TGTGCCAGCAGGACAGGGGGGGATCAGCCCCAGCATTTT.

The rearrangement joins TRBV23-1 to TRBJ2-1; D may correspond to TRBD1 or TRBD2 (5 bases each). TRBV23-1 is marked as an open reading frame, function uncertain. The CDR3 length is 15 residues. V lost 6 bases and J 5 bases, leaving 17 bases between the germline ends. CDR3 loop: CASSFSLGTNNEQFF. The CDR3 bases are TGCGCCAGCAGCTTCTCCCTGGGGACGAACAATGAGCAGTTCTTC.

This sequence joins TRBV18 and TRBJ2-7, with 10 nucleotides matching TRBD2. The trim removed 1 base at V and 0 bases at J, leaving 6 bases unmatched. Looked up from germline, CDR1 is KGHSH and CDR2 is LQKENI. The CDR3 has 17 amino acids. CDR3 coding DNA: TGTGCCAGCTCACCACGGACTAGCGGAATAACCTCCTACGAGCAGTACTTC. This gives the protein CASSPRTSGITSYEQYF. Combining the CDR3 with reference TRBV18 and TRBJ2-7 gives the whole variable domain NAGVMQNPRHLVRRRGQEARLRCSPMKGHSHVYWYRQLPEEGLKFMVYLQKENIIDESGMPKERFSAEFPKEGPSILRIQQVVRGDSAAYFCASSPRTSGITSYEQYFGPGTRLTVT.

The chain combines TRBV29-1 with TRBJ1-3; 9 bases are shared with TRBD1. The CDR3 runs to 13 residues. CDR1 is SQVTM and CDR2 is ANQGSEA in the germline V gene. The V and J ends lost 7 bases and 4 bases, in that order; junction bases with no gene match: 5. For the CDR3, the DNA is TGCAGCGCCCTGACAGGGGGAGGAAACACCATATATTTT. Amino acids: CSALTGGGNTIYF.

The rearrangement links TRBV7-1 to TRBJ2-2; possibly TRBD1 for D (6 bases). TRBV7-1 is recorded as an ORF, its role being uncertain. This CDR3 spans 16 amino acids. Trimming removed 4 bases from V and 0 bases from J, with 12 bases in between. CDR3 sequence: CASSLDSFSNTGELFF. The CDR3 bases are TGTGCCAGCAGCTTGGACAGCTTTTCGAACACCGGGGAGCTGTTTTTT.

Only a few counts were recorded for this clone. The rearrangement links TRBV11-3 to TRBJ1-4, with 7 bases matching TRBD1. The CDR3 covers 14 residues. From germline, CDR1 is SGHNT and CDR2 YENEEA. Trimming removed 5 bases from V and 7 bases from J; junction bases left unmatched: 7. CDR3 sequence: CASSHNRGSEKLFF. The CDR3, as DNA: TGTGCCAGCAGCCATAACAGGGGCTCTGAAAAACTGTTTTTT.

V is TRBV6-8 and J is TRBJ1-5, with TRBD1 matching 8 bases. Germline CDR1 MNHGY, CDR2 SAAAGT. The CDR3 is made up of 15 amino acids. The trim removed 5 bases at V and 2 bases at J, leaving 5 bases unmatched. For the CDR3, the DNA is TGTGCCAGCAGTGGGTGGGGACAGGGCAATCAGCCCCAGCATTTT. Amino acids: CASSGWGQGNQPQHF.

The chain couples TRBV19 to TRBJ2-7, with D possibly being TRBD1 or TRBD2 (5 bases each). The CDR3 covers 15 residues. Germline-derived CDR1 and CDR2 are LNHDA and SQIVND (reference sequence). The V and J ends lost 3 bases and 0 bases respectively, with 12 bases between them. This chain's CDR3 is CASSMGPGSSYEQYF. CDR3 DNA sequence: TGTGCCAGTAGTATGGGCCCAGGGAGCTCCTACGAGCAGTACTTC.

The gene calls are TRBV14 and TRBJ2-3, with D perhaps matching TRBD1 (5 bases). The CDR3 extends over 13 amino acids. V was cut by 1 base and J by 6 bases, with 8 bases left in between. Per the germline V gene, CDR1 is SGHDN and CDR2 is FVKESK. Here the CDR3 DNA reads TGTGCCAGCAGCCAAGCCCCAGGGGATACGCAGTATTTT. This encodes CASSQAPGDTQYF.

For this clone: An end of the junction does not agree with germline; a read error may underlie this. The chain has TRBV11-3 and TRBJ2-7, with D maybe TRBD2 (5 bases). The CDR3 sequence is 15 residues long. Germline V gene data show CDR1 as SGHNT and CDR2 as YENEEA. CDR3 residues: CASSLDQTTFYEQYF. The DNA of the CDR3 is TGTGCCAGCAGCCTAGACCAGACTACTTTCTACGAGCAGTACTTC.

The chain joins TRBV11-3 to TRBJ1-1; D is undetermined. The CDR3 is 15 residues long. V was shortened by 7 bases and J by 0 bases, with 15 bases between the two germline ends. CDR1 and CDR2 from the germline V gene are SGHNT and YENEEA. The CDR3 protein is CASTLSGPMNTEAFF. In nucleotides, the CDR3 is TGTGCCAGCACCCTTAGTGGACCCATGAACACTGAAGCTTTCTTT.

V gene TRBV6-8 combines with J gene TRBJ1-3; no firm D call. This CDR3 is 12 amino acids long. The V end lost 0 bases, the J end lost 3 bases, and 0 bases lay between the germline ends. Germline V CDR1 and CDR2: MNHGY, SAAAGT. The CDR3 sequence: CASSYSGNTIYF. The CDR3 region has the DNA TGTGCCAGCAGTTACTCTGGAAACACCATATATTTT.

Written as DNA, the CDR3 is TGTGCCAGCAGCAAACGACAGGGAGTAAATGAGCAGTTCTTC. This encodes CASSKRQGVNEQFF. The rearrangement links TRBV7-4 to TRBJ2-1, with TRBD1 matching 7 bases. The germline V gene encodes CDR1 SGHVT and CDR2 SQSDAQ. The V gene end was trimmed by 5 bases and the J gene end by 7 bases; junction bases not matched to a gene: 8. This CDR3 comprises 14 residues.